This paragraph covers one TCR beta chain sequence. The sample originates from a study of T cells in Graves' hyperthyroidism and ophthalmopathy. From RNA transcripts, TCR beta CDR3 regions were amplified. The study used the HTBI primer set for a first-round RT-PCR of the TCR CDR3. A single record per CDR3 protein comes from TCRdb applying MiXCR to the multiplex PCR reads. The top ten hold about 45% of the sample, which has approximately 530,000 distinct CDR3 sequences, less than 20% seen once. The receptor was isolated from a man aged 35 to 55 with Graves' ophthalmopathy. The sequenced sample was blood.

The CDR3 coding sequence is TGCGCCAGCAGCTTTCGACGGGGACCCTACGAGCAGTACTTC. It translates to CASSFRRGPYEQYF. The chain has TRBV5-1 and TRBJ2-7, with D possibly called TRBD1 or TRBD2 (5 bases each). The CDR3 covers 14 residues. Germline assignment: CDR1 SGHRS and CDR2 YFSETQ. V was clipped by 2 bases and J by 2 bases, with 11 bases between them.